This TCR beta chain came from a study of T cell clusters in autoimmune cytopenias. Notes on the study in general: TRB repertoire shifts in secondary cytopenia and chronic lymphocytic leukemia mostly reflected lymphoma, not autoimmunity. Comparing secondary cytopenia with chronic lymphocytic leukemia showed no cluster-lack signature, apparently masked by lymphoma repertoire. Compared with active autoimmune hepatitis patients, healthy donors showed approximately 3-fold more exclusive TRB clusters. Primary autoimmune cytopenia patients seemingly lacked the physiological T cell clusters found in healthy donors.

The CDR3 consists of 15 residues. Germline assignment: CDR1 MNHEY and CDR2 SMNVEV (reference sequence). Multiplex touch-down PCR amplified TRB using TRB-A and TRB-B pools in one tube. TCRdb reprocessed the multiplex PCR reads and keeps a single row for each CDR3 protein, giving no DNA. The sample has 5,500 to 6,500 distinct CDR3 sequences. TRB amplification used approximately 250 ng of peripheral blood genomic DNA. This clonotype is deemed medium-sized by its frequency. Its antigen remains unknown. This receptor was identified in a human donor with an autoimmune cytopenia or autoimmune hepatitis (not recorded which). Sequenced material: peripheral blood. The chain links TRBV27 to TRBJ1-2; TCRdb picks TRBD1, but there is no DNA to check that call. The CDR3 sequence is CASSFLGQGSYGYTF.